This T cell receptor beta chain comes out of a study of cytotoxic CD8 clonotypes in ibrutinib-treated CLL. Across the study: Response material was collected after a median around 12 months of treatment, range 6 to 36.

Libraries were prepared by immunoSEQ multiplex PCR; TCRdb keeps only in-frame clonotypes and omits some of them. The sample shows tens of thousands of clones, about 72% of them seen only once. Germline values: CDR1 SEHNR, CDR2 FQNEAQ (reference sequence). J lost 6 bases, V lost 1 base, and 7 bases had no gene match. The CDR3 length is 16 residues. Genomic DNA (roughly 2.2 micrograms) was obtained from cryopreserved PBMCs for construction of TCR beta libraries. This chain joins TRBV7-9 and TRBJ2-2; 8 bases are shared with TRBD2. This sample comprised PBMCs, obtained after 12 months of ibrutinib treatment. The clonotype originates from a human donor with chronic lymphocytic leukemia. For the CDR3, the DNA is TGTGCCAGCAGCTTAGGCTCGGGACTAGAGGCCGGGGAGCTGTTTTTT. It is translated as CASSLGSGLEAGELFF. The full variable domain, in which reference TRBV7-9 and TRBJ2-2 provide the parts outside the CDR3, is DTGVSQNPRHKITKRGQNVTFRCDPISEHNRLYWYRQTLGQGPEFLTYFQNEAQLEKSRLLSDRFSAERPKGSFSTLEIQRTEQGDSAMYLCASSLGSGLEAGELFFGEGSRLTVL.